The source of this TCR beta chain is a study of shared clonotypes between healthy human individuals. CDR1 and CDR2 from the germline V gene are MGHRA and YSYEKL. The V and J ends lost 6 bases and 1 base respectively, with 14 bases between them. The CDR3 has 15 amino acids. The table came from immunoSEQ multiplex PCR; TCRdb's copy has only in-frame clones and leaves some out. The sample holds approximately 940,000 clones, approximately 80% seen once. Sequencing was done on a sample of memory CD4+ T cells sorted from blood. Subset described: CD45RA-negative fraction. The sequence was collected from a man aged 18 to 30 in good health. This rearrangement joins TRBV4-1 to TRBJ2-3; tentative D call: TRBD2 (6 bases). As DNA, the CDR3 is TGCGCCAGCAGGAGAGGAACGGGGGGCACAGATACGCAGTATTTT. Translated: CASRRGTGGTDTQYF.